The clone carrying this T cell receptor beta chain was detected ten times or more. The antigen is unknown. The data originate from a study of early T cells in non-severe SARS-CoV-2 infection. Background on the study: Chains from this unsorted whole-blood bulk RNA could not be paired. General study points: VDJdb matches were skewed toward anti-spike CD8 T cell responses.

This CDR3 has 13 amino acids. Germline CDR1 reads MGHRA; CDR2 reads YSYEKL. The germline V and J ends were trimmed by 2 bases and 3 bases, with 7 bases remaining between them. Tagging with unique molecular identifiers was applied to individual cDNA molecules. One entry per CDR3 protein results from TCRdb running MiXCR on the 5' RACE reads. Among tens of thousands of distinct CDR3 sequences listed, 9.5% to 13% were seen once. Specimen: whole blood, collected at baseline. The clonotype comes from an adult who was a healthcare worker with PCR-confirmed SARS-CoV-2 infection or an uninfected control (not recorded which). The V gene is TRBV4-1, the J gene TRBJ1-1; perhaps TRBD1 as D (6 bases). The chain's CDR3 is CASSQQGYTEAFF. DNA of the CDR3: TGCGCCAGCAGCCAACAGGGGTACACTGAAGCTTTCTTT.